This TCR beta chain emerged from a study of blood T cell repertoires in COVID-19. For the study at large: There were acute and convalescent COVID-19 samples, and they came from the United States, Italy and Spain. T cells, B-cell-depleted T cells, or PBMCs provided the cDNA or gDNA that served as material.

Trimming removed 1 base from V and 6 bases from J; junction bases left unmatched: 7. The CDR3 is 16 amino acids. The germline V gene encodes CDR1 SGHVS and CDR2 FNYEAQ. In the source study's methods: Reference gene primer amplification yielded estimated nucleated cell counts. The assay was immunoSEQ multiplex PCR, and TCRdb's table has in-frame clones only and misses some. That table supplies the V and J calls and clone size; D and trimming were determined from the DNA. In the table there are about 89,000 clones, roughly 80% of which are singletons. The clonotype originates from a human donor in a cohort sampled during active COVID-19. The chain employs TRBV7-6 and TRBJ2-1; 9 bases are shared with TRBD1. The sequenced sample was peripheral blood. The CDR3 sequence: CASSLEGTGSLNEQFF. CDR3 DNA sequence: TGTGCCAGCAGCTTAGAAGGGACAGGGTCCCTCAATGAGCAGTTCTTC.